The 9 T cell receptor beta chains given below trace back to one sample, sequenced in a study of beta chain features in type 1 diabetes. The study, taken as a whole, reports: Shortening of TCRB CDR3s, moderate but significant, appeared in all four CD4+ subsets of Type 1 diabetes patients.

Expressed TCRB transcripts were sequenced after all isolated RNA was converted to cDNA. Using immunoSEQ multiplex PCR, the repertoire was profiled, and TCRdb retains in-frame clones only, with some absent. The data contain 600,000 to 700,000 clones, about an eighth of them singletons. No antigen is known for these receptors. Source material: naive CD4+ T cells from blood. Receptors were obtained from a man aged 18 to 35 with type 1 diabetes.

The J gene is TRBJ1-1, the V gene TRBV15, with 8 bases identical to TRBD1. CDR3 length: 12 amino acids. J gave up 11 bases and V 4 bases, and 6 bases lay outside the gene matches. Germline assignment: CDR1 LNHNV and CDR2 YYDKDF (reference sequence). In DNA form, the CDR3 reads TGTGCCACCAGCATGACGGACAGGGTGGCTTTCTTT. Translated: CATSMTDRVAFF.

The CDR3 spells CASSLRMSRQFF. The CDR3 DNA reads TGTGCCAGCAGCTTAAGAATGTCTAGGCAGTTCTTC. The genes are TRBV7-9 and TRBJ2-1; unclear D gene. Germline-derived CDR1 and CDR2 are SEHNR and FQNEAQ (reference sequence). V was clipped by 2 bases and J by 12 bases, with 11 bases between them. The CDR3 runs 12 residues.

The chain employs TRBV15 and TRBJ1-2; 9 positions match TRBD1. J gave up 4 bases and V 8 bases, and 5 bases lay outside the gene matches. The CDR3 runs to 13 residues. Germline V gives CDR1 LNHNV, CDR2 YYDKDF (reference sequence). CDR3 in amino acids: CATRSTGGYGYTF. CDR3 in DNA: TGTGCCACCCGGTCGACAGGGGGCTATGGCTACACCTTC.

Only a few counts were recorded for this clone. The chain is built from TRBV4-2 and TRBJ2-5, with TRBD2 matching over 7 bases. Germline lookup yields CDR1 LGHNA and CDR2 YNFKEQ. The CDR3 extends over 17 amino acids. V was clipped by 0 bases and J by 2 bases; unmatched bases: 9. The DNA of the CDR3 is TGTGCCAGCAGCCAAGAGTCGAAGCGGGGCGTACAAGAGACCCAGTACTTC. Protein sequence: CASSQESKRGVQETQYF.

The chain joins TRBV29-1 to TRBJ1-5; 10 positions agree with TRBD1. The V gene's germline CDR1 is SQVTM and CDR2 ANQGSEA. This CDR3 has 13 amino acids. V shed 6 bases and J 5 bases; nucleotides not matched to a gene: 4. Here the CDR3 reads CSVATGGDQPQHF. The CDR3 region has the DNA TGCAGCGTAGCGACAGGGGGCGATCAGCCCCAGCATTTT.

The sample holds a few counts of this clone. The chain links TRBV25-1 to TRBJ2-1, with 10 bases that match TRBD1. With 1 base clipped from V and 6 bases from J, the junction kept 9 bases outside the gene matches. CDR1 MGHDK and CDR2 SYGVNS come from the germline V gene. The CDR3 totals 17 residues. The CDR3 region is CASSELSDRGLSNEQFF. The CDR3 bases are TGTGCCAGCAGTGAATTAAGCGACAGGGGGCTCTCCAATGAGCAGTTCTTC. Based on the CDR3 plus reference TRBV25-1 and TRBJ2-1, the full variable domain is EADIYQTPRYLVIGTGKKITLECSQTMGHDKMYWYQQDPGMELHLIHYSYGVNSTEKGDLSSESTVSRIRTEHFPLTLESARPSHTSQYLCASSELSDRGLSNEQFFGPGTRLTVL.

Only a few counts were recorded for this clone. The CDR3 DNA is TGTGCCAGCAGCCCTGACAGGGTACAAAGAGGTGAAAAACTGTTTTTT. It is translated as CASSPDRVQRGEKLFF. This chain uses TRBV7-8 with TRBJ1-4; TRBD1 matches 7 bases. The CDR3 spans 16 residues. CDR1 SGHVS and CDR2 FQNEAQ come from the germline V gene. J was trimmed by 7 bases and V by 5 bases; bases with no gene match: 13.

The chain's CDR3 is CASSTGTQDSNQPQHF. The CDR3 DNA sequence: TGTGCCAGCTCAACAGGGACGCAAGATAGCAATCAGCCCCAGCATTTT. This chain joins TRBV18 and TRBJ1-5; maybe TRBD1 (6 bases). V lost 5 bases to trimming and J lost 0 bases, with 14 bases between them. The CDR3 loop spans 16 amino acids. Germline V CDR1 and CDR2: KGHSH, LQKENI.

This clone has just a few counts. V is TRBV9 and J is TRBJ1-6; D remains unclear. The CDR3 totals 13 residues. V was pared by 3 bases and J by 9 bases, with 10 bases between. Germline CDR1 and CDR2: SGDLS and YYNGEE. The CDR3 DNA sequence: TGTGCCAGCAGCGCTGAGGAGGGTTCACCCCTCCACTTT. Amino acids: CASSAEEGSPLHF.